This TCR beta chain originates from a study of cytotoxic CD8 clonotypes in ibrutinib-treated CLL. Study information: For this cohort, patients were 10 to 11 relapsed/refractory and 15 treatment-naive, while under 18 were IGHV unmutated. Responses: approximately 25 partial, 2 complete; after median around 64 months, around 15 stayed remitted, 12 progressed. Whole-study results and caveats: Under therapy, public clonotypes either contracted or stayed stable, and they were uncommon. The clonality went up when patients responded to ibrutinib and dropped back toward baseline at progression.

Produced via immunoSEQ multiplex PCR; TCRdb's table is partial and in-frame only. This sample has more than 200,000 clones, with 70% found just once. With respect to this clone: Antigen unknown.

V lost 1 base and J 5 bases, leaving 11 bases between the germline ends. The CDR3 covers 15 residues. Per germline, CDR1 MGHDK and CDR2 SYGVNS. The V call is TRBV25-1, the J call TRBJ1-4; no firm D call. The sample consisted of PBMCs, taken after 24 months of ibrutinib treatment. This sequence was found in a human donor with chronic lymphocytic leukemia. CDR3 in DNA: TGTGCCAGCAGTGAATTGGGTGTCGAGAATGAAAAACTGTTTTTT. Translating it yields CASSELGVENEKLFF.